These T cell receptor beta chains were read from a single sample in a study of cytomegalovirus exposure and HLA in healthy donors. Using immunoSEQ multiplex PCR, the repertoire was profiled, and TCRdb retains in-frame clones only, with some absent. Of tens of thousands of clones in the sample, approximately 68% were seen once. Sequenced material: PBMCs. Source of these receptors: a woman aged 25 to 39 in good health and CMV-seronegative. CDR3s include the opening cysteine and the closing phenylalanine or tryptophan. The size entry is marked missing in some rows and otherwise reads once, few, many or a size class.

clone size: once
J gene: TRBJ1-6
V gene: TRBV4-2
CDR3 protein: CASSQDIQGTGNSPLHF

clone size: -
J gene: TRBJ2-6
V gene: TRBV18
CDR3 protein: CASSPIRWQGDSGANVLTF

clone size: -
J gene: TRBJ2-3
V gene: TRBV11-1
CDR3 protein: CASSLTEGAPKTDTQYF

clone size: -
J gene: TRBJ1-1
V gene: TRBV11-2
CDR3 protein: CASSLLQAHDEAFF

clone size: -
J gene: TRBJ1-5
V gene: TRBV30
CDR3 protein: CAWFRDRVAGRSNQPQHF

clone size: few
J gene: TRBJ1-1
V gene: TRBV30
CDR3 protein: CAWDRPNTEAFF

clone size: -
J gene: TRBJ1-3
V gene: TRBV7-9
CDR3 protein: CASSLTQTSGNTIYF

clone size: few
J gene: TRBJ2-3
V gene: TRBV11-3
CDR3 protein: CASSPGTASTDTQYF

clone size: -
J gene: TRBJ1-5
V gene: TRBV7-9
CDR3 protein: CASSFDRGMNQPQHF

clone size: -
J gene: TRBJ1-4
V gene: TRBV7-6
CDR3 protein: CASSPRTGSTNEKLFF

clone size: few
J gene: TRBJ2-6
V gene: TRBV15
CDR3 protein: CATSRGSGSERWGANVLTF

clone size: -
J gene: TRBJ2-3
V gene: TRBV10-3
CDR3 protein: CAMQQGPSTDTQYF

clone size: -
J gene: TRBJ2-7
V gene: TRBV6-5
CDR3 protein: CASSYSDSSGSLEQYF

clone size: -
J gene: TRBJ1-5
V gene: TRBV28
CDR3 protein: CASSLRGGNNQPQHF

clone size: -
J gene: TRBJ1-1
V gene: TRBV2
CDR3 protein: CASRAQGNTEAFF

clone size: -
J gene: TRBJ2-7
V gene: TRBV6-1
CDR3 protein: CASSDGLGQIIYEQYF

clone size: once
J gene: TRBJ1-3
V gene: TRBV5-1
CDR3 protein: CASSIQGGQGTGNTIYF

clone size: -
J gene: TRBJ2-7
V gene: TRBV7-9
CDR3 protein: CASSNPPGLSSYEQYF

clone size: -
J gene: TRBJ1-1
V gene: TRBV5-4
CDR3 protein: CASSLGQGRNTEAFF

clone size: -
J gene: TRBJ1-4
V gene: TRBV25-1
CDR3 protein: CASRVGAVEKLFF

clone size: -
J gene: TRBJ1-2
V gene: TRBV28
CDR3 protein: CASSPVDYGYTF

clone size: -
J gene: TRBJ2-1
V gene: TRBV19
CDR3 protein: CASSILAGGGVESYNEQFF

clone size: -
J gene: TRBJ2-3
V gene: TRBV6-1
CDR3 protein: CASSEGAGGPTDTQYF

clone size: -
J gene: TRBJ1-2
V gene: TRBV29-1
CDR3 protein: CSVGEGFNYGYTF